These 16 T cell receptor beta chains originate from one sample sequenced in a study of T-cell reconstitution after alpha-beta-depleted transplantation in children. A TCRbeta library incorporating unique molecular identifiers was prepared. From the PCR reads, TCRdb called clonotypes with MiXCR, one entry per CDR3 protein. The table has just under 250,000 distinct CDR3 sequences, about 25% seen once. Sequences were derived from PBMCs, sampled before TCRalphabeta/CD19-depleted stem cell transplant. These receptors were collected from a girl aged 2-10 years with Fanconi anemia, due to receive a stem cell transplant.

This clonotype occurred many times. The chain carries TRBV10-3 and TRBJ2-1; possibly TRBD2 for D (6 bases). The CDR3 has 14 amino acids. The ends were cut back, 8 bases at V and 4 bases at J, with 15 bases in the middle. Germline V CDR1 and CDR2: ENHRY, SYGVKD. The CDR3 bases are TGTGCCATCGCGGGCGGGGCGGATTACAATGAGCAGTTCTTC. Amino acids: CAIAGGADYNEQFF.

This clonotype came up many times. The chain couples TRBV6-5 to TRBJ2-3, with 8 bases that match TRBD2. CDR3 length: 15 amino acids. The V and J ends lost 2 bases and 4 bases, in that order; junction bases with no gene match: 5. Per the germline V gene, CDR1 is MNHEY and CDR2 is SVGAGI. CDR3 sequence (DNA): TGTGCCAGCAGTTACGCGGGGGGCTCTCCAGATACGCAGTATTTT. Translating it yields CASSYAGGSPDTQYF.

The V call is TRBV7-9, the J call TRBJ2-5, with 9 bases matching TRBD1. Trimming removed 5 bases from V and 6 bases from J; junction bases left unmatched: 4. Germline-derived CDR1 and CDR2 are SEHNR and FQNEAQ (reference sequence). This CDR3 spans 13 amino acids. The CDR3 sequence is CASSQGQGQTQYF. In DNA, the CDR3 is TGTGCCAGCAGCCAAGGACAGGGGCAGACCCAGTACTTC.

This clonotype occurred many times. The rearrangement joins TRBV12-3 or TRBV12-4 to TRBJ2-5, with a possible D match to TRBD1 (6 bases). Trimming left V 6 bases short and J 1 base short, with 12 bases between. The CDR3 spans 14 residues. CDR3 nucleotides: TGTGCCAGCAGCCAAGGACAGCCCCAAGAGACCCAGTACTTC. This encodes CASSQGQPQETQYF.

This chain uses TRBV20-1 with TRBJ2-1, with D possibly being TRBD1 (6 bases). Germline V gene data show CDR1 as DFQATT and CDR2 as SNEGSKA (reference sequence). The V and J ends lost 3 bases and 5 bases respectively, with 14 bases between them. CDR3 size: 14 residues. This CDR3 reads CSASVGGVDNEQFF. For the CDR3, the DNA is TGCAGTGCTAGTGTTGGGGGCGTTGACAATGAGCAGTTCTTC.

This clonotype was counted a few times. J is TRBJ2-7 and V is TRBV11-2; 9 nucleotides agree with TRBD2. Germline lookup yields CDR1 SGHAT and CDR2 FQNNGV. This CDR3 has 18 amino acids. With 2 bases clipped from V and 2 bases from J, the junction kept 13 bases outside the gene matches. The CDR3 is CASSLNSLAGSYPYEQYF. The CDR3 nucleotides read TGTGCCAGCAGCTTAAATAGTCTAGCGGGGTCATACCCCTACGAGCAGTACTTC.

This clonotype was recorded at least ten times. The J gene is TRBJ2-7, the V gene TRBV29-1, with 7 bases aligning to TRBD1. Germline V CDR1 and CDR2: SQVTM, ANQGSEA. The J segment lost 2 bases and the V segment lost 1 base, leaving 5 bases of the junction unmatched. The CDR3 length is 14 residues. CDR3 region: CSVEVRQGTYEQYF. CDR3 DNA: TGCAGCGTTGAAGTGAGACAGGGAACCTACGAGCAGTACTTC.

This clonotype was seen only once. The rearrangement links TRBV6-1 to TRBJ1-6; D perhaps matches TRBD1 (5 bases). CDR1 is MNHNS, CDR2 SASEGT, per germline. This CDR3 spans 15 amino acids. Trimming took off 6 bases at V and 0 bases at J, with 9 bases between the two ends. The CDR3 DNA follows: TGTGCCAGCAGAGGGGACGACTCCTATAATTCACCCCTCCACTTT. Translating gives CASRGDDSYNSPLHF.

The sample holds many counts of this clonotype. At one end the junction does not follow the germline gene, possibly because of a read error. Here the CDR3 DNA reads TGCAGTGCGAGAGGACTAGCGGGAGTTATTGAGTTCGAGCAGTACTTC. Encoded protein: CSARGLAGVIEFEQYF. The chain uses TRBV20-1 and TRBJ2-7, with 13 bases identical to TRBD2. From germline, CDR1 is DFQATT and CDR2 SNEGSKA (reference sequence). This CDR3 spans 16 amino acids.

V gene TRBV7-2 combines with J gene TRBJ1-2; D perhaps matches TRBD1 (6 bases). With 8 bases removed from V and 3 bases from J, the gap between germline ends came to 19 bases. The CDR3 spans 15 residues. From germline, CDR1 is SGHTA and CDR2 FQGNSA. Here the CDR3 DNA reads TGTGCCAGCGGTTTATACAACAGGGATCACTATGGCTACACCTTC. It codes for CASGLYNRDHYGYTF.

Here the CDR3 DNA reads TGCAGCAGACGAGGGGCCGGAGAGCTTTACGAGCAGTACTTC. It specifies CSRRGAGELYEQYF. The rearrangement links TRBV20-1 to TRBJ2-7; D might be TRBD1 or TRBD2, each matching 5 bases. There are 14 residues in the CDR3. CDR1 is DFQATT, CDR2 SNEGSKA, per germline (reference sequence).

This clonotype was seen many times. The V gene is TRBV12-3 or TRBV12-4, the J gene TRBJ2-5; 9 positions agree with TRBD2. Losses at the gene ends were 7 bases for V and 7 bases for J; bases not matched to a gene: 13. CDR3 length: 15 amino acids. This CDR3 reads CASTPSGIDWVTQYF. The CDR3 coding sequence is TGTGCCAGCACCCCTAGCGGGATTGATTGGGTGACCCAGTACTTC.

The chain couples TRBV20-1 to TRBJ2-7; 9 positions match TRBD2. V was clipped by 1 base and J by 1 base; unmatched bases: 2. The germline V gene has CDR1 DFQATT and CDR2 SNEGSKA (reference sequence). The CDR3 spans 14 residues. The CDR3 spells CSARGTSASYEQYF. Here the CDR3 DNA reads TGCAGTGCTAGAGGGACTAGCGCTTCCTACGAGCAGTACTTC.

This clonotype was detected ten times or more. The J gene is TRBJ2-5, the V gene TRBV6-5; no firm D call. CDR1 and CDR2 (germline): MNHEY, SVGAGI. Trimming removed 1 base at V and 1 base at J, with 7 bases between. The CDR3 runs 14 residues. The CDR3 here is CASSYYSSQETQYF. As DNA, the CDR3 is TGTGCCAGCAGTTACTACTCATCCCAAGAGACCCAGTACTTC.

Ten or more counts support this clonotype. V and J are TRBV29-1 and TRBJ1-2, with 8 bases that match TRBD1. The CDR3 is 14 amino acids. Germline CDR1 is SQVTM and CDR2 is ANQGSEA. V lost 5 bases, J lost 4 bases, and 9 bases stayed unmatched. Here the CDR3 reads CSVTTGARRYGYTF. CDR3 bases: TGCAGCGTTACGACAGGGGCGAGGCGCTATGGCTACACCTTC.

The chain carries TRBV12-3 or TRBV12-4 and TRBJ2-1; TRBD2 matches 7 bases. The CDR3 runs 17 residues. The V segment lost 2 bases and the J segment 4 bases; nucleotides outside the gene matches: 11. The CDR3 DNA reads TGTGCCAGCAGTTTATCCGGGAGGCCGACCATTTACAATGAGCAGTTCTTC. This gives the protein CASSLSGRPTIYNEQFF.